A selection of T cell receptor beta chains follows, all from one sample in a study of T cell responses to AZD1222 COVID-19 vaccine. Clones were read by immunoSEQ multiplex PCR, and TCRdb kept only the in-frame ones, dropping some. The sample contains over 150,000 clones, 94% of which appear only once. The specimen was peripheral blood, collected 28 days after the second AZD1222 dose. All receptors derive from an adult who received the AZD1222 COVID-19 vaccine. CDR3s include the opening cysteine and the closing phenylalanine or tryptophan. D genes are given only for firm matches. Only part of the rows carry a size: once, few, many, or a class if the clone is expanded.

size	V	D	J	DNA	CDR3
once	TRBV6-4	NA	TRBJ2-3	TGTGCCAGCAGTCGGGAGCACGCAGATACGCAGTATTTT	CASSREHADTQYF
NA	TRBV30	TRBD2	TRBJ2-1	TGTGCCTGGAGTGCGGGACTACACTACAATGAGCAGTTCTTC	CAWSAGLHYNEQFF
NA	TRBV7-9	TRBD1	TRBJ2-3	TGTGCCAGCAGCTCCGGACAGGGAAACACAGATACGCAGTATTTT	CASSSGQGNTDTQYF
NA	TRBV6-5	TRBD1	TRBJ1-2	TGTGCCAGCAGGGAGACAGGGAACTATGGCTACACCTTC	CASRETGNYGYTF
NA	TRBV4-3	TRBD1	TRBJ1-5	TGCGCCAGCAGCGTGGACAGGGGCAATCAGCCCCAGCATTTT	CASSVDRGNQPQHF
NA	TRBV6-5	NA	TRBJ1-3	TGTGCCAGCAGTTATTCAACAGCGAGCTCTGGAAACACCATATATTTT	CASSYSTASSGNTIYF
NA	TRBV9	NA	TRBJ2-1	TGTGCCAGCAGCGCCGCAAGAACCGGGACAACTAACAATGAGCAGTTCTTC	CASSAARTGTTNNEQFF
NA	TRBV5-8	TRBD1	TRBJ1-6	TGTGCCAGCAGCGCAAACCCCAACAGGGGAGGTAATTCACCCCTCCACTTT	CASSANPNRGGNSPLHF
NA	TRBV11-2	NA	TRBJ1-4	TGTGCCAGCAGCTCAGGACAGACTAATGAAAAACTGTTTTTT	CASSSGQTNEKLFF
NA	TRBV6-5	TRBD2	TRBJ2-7	TGTGCCAGCAGTTACTCGAGACTAGCGGGAGCTTACGAGCAGTACTTC	CASSYSRLAGAYEQYF
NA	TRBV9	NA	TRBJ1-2	TGTGCCAGCAGCCGGACTTTGGGGGAGTATGGCTACACCTTC	CASSRTLGEYGYTF
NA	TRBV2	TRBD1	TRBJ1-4	TGTGCCAGTGAACAGGGGAATGGAAAACTGTTTTTT	CASEQGNGKLFF
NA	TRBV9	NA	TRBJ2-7	TGTGCCAGCAGCGTTGGTGTGGTGGGGTCCTACGAGCAGTACTTC	CASSVGVVGSYEQYF
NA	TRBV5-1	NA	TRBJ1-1	TGCGCCAGCAGCACGGACAGTTTGAACACTGAAGCTTTCTTT	CASSTDSLNTEAFF
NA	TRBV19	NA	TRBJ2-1	TGTGCCAGTACTCTAGGGCGGAGCTCCTACAATGAGCAGTTCTTC	CASTLGRSSYNEQFF
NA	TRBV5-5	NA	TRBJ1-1	TGTGCCAGCAGCTTGGGGTCGGGCACTGAAGCTTTCTTT	CASSLGSGTEAFF
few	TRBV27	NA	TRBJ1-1	TGTGCCAGCAGTCTACAGCGGAGAACTGAAGCTTTCTTT	CASSLQRRTEAFF
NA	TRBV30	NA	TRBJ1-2	TGTGCCTGGAGGCTGGTTGGAGGGCAGTATGGCTACACCTTC	CAWRLVGGQYGYTF
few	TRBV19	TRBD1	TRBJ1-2	TGTGCCAGTGATACAGGGGCGGGCTATGGCTACACCTTC	CASDTGAGYGYTF
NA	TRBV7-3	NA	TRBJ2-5	TGTGCCAGCAGCTTAAATCCCGGCACCCAAGAGACCCAGTACTTC	CASSLNPGTQETQYF
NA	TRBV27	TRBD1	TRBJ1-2	TGTGCCAGCAGTTTATTGGGGACAGGGCTTAGCCATGGCTACACCTTC	CASSLLGTGLSHGYTF
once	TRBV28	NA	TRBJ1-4	TGTGCCACTACGGGGTCTTGGGAAAAACTGTTTTTT	CATTGSWEKLFF
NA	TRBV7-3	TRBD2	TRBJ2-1	TGTGCCAGCAGCTCGAATTTAGCGGGGGGGCTCTTTAGCAATGAGCAGTTCTTC	CASSSNLAGGLFSNEQFF
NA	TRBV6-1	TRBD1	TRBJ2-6	TGTGCCAGCAGTGCAAGACAGGGATCGGCCGGGGCCAACGTCCTGACTTTC	CASSARQGSAGANVLTF
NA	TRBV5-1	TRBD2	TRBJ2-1	TGCGCCAGCAGCTCTAGCGGGAGCTCCTACAATGAGCAGTTCTTC	CASSSSGSSYNEQFF
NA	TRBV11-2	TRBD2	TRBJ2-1	TGTGCCAGCAGACTAGCGGGGGGTTACAATGAGCAGTTCTTC	CASRLAGGYNEQFF
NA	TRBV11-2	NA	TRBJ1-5	TGTGCCAGCAGCTTAGCGTCGCCAGGTTCTAGCAATCAGCCCCAGCATTTT	CASSLASPGSSNQPQHF
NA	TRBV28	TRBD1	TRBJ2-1	TGTGCCAGCAGGCCTGACAGGGGGAATCTCGGGGTTAGGACGAATGAGCAGTTCTTC	CASRPDRGNLGVRTNEQFF
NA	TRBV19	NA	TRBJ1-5	TGTGCCAGTAGTAGGGATCGGGGCCTCAATCAGCCCCAGCATTTT	CASSRDRGLNQPQHF
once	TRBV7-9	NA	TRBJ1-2	TGTGCCAGCAGCTTAGCATCGGGGGCTAACTATGGCTACACCTTC	CASSLASGANYGYTF
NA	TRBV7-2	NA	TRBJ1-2	TGTGCCAGCAGCTCAACCGGGGCAATAAACTATGGCTACACCTTC	CASSSTGAINYGYTF